These T cell receptor beta chains were read from a single sample in a study of T cells in Graves' hyperthyroidism and ophthalmopathy. TCRdb processed the multiplex PCR reads anew with MiXCR; each CDR3 protein has one entry. The repertoire includes hundreds of thousands of distinct CDR3 sequences, 35% to 45% of them detected once, and approximately 8.7% sits in the top ten. The sequenced sample was blood. Source of these receptors: a man between 18 and 29 years old with Graves' hyperthyroidism. Both conserved end residues are part of each CDR3. Fields, in order: clone size, J gene, D gene, V gene, CDR3 DNA, CDR3 protein. D genes are given only for firm matches. Only some rows state a clone size, as once, few, many or a class for expanded clones.

clone size: NA
J gene: TRBJ1-6
D gene: TRBD1
V gene: TRBV7-9
CDR3 DNA: TGTGCCAGCAGCCGGGGGACAGGGTTAGATTCACCCCTCCACTTT
CDR3 protein: CASSRGTGLDSPLHF

clone size: NA
J gene: TRBJ2-2
D gene: NA
V gene: TRBV2
CDR3 DNA: TGTGCCAGCCTCTCGGGGGCCGGGGAGCTGTTTTTT
CDR3 protein: CASLSGAGELFF

clone size: NA
J gene: TRBJ1-1
D gene: NA
V gene: TRBV7-6
CDR3 DNA: TGTGCCAGCAGCCCCGGGACGGTGAACACTGAAGCTTCCTTT
CDR3 protein: CASSPGTVNTEASF

clone size: NA
J gene: TRBJ1-1
D gene: TRBD1
V gene: TRBV10-3
CDR3 DNA: TGTGCCATCAAGAACGACAGGGTGGTAATGAACACTGAAGCTTTCTTT
CDR3 protein: CAIKNDRVVMNTEAFF

clone size: many
J gene: TRBJ1-1
D gene: NA
V gene: TRBV7-9
CDR3 DNA: TGTGCCAGCAGCTTAGCCGCGACGGCCACTGAAGCTTTCTTT
CDR3 protein: CASSLAATATEAFF

clone size: many
J gene: TRBJ1-6
D gene: NA
V gene: TRBV2
CDR3 DNA: TGTGCCAGCAGTGAAGGCCCTACTAGTCTCCTCCACTTT
CDR3 protein: CASSEGPTSLLHF

clone size: many
J gene: TRBJ2-2
D gene: NA
V gene: TRBV25-1
CDR3 DNA: TGTGCCAGCAGTGGGAAGAACACCGGGGAGCTGTTTTTT
CDR3 protein: CASSGKNTGELFF

clone size: NA
J gene: TRBJ1-5
D gene: NA
V gene: TRBV20-1
CDR3 DNA: TGCAGTGCTATTGCTGGGGGGGATCAGCCCCAGCATTTT
CDR3 protein: CSAIAGGDQPQHF

clone size: NA
J gene: TRBJ1-3
D gene: NA
V gene: TRBV12-3/TRBV12-4
CDR3 DNA: TGTGCCAGCACCCCATTTTGGGATTCACAGGGAAACACCATATATTTT
CDR3 protein: CASTPFWDSQGNTIYF

clone size: NA
J gene: TRBJ1-1
D gene: NA
V gene: TRBV18
CDR3 DNA: TGTGCCAGCTCACTACAGGTTACGAACACTGAAGCTTTCTTT
CDR3 protein: CASSLQVTNTEAFF

clone size: few
J gene: TRBJ1-1
D gene: NA
V gene: TRBV14
CDR3 DNA: TGTGCCAGCAGCCAAGCGGGGGACGCTGAAGCTTTCTTT
CDR3 protein: CASSQAGDAEAFF

clone size: NA
J gene: TRBJ1-2
D gene: NA
V gene: TRBV19
CDR3 DNA: TGTGCCAGTAGTATTGGGGTCGGAGCCTCGGGGGGCTACACCTTC
CDR3 protein: CASSIGVGASGGYTF

clone size: many
J gene: TRBJ1-4
D gene: NA
V gene: TRBV25-1
CDR3 DNA: TGTGCCAGCAGTGACCACAGCTCGCGGGAAAAACTGTTTTTT
CDR3 protein: CASSDHSSREKLFF

clone size: many
J gene: TRBJ2-7
D gene: NA
V gene: TRBV7-2
CDR3 DNA: TGTGCCAGCAGCTTGGCCGACAGCTCCTACGAGCAGTACTTC
CDR3 protein: CASSLADSSYEQYF

clone size: few
J gene: TRBJ2-5
D gene: TRBD2
V gene: TRBV2
CDR3 DNA: TGTGCCAGCAGTTCCTCCGTTCTAGCGGGAGAAGAGACCCAGTACTTC
CDR3 protein: CASSSSVLAGEETQYF

clone size: many
J gene: TRBJ1-1
D gene: NA
V gene: TRBV7-2
CDR3 DNA: TGTGCCAGCACCACTGACAGAGGGAACACTGAAGCTTTCTTT
CDR3 protein: CASTTDRGNTEAFF

clone size: many
J gene: TRBJ1-6
D gene: NA
V gene: TRBV19
CDR3 DNA: TGTGCCAGTACCAAAACGGGGGCCAATTCACCCCTCCACTTT
CDR3 protein: CASTKTGANSPLHF

clone size: NA
J gene: TRBJ2-7
D gene: NA
V gene: TRBV11-2
CDR3 DNA: TGTGCCAGCAGTCGGGGGGCGGGGCCGAGCTCCTACGAGCAGTACTTC
CDR3 protein: CASSRGAGPSSYEQYF

clone size: many
J gene: TRBJ1-2
D gene: NA
V gene: TRBV13
CDR3 DNA: TGTGCCAGCAGCTTCTCCGGGAACTATGGCTACACCTTC
CDR3 protein: CASSFSGNYGYTF

clone size: NA
J gene: TRBJ2-5
D gene: NA
V gene: TRBV4-3
CDR3 DNA: TGCGCCAGCAGCCAAGAGAGGGGGAACCAAGAGACCCAGTACTTC
CDR3 protein: CASSQERGNQETQYF

clone size: many
J gene: TRBJ2-7
D gene: NA
V gene: TRBV29-1
CDR3 DNA: TGCAGCGTTGTGTATCGTTCTAGCGACAACTCCTACGAGCAGTACTTC
CDR3 protein: CSVVYRSSDNSYEQYF

clone size: many
J gene: TRBJ2-7
D gene: TRBD1
V gene: TRBV10-2
CDR3 DNA: TGCGCCAGCAGTTCCCGGGACAGTACCTACGAGCAGTACTTC
CDR3 protein: CASSSRDSTYEQYF

clone size: NA
J gene: TRBJ1-4
D gene: TRBD1
V gene: TRBV6-6
CDR3 DNA: TGTGCCAGCAGTTACGGTCCGGAGACAGGGCACGAAAAACTGTTTTTT
CDR3 protein: CASSYGPETGHEKLFF

clone size: NA
J gene: TRBJ1-5
D gene: TRBD1
V gene: TRBV19
CDR3 DNA: TGTGCCAGTAGCGCCTGGACAGGGGGCGATGGCAATCAGCCCCGGCATTTT
CDR3 protein: CASSAWTGGDGNQPRHF

clone size: NA
J gene: TRBJ2-5
D gene: TRBD2
V gene: TRBV27
CDR3 DNA: TGTGCCAGCAGTTTAAGACTAGCGGGAGGGGTAGAGACCCAGTACTTC
CDR3 protein: CASSLRLAGGVETQYF

clone size: NA
J gene: TRBJ1-2
D gene: NA
V gene: TRBV25-1
CDR3 DNA: TGTGCCAGCGTTGTAGGGCCCTATGGCTACACCTTC
CDR3 protein: CASVVGPYGYTF

clone size: few
J gene: TRBJ2-5
D gene: TRBD1
V gene: TRBV29-1
CDR3 DNA: TGCAGCGTCGGACAGGGGGTCCAAGAGACCCAGTACTTC
CDR3 protein: CSVGQGVQETQYF

clone size: few
J gene: TRBJ1-5
D gene: NA
V gene: TRBV20-1
CDR3 DNA: TGCAGTGCTAGCGGGGGACCCAATCAGCCCCAGCATTTT
CDR3 protein: CSASGGPNQPQHF

clone size: NA
J gene: TRBJ1-1
D gene: NA
V gene: TRBV20-1
CDR3 DNA: TGCAGTGCTAGAGATGCTGAAGGGTTCGACACTGAAGCTTTCTTT
CDR3 protein: CSARDAEGFDTEAFF

clone size: NA
J gene: TRBJ1-1
D gene: NA
V gene: TRBV2
CDR3 DNA: TGTGCCAGCAGTTGCTCAGGGCAAACTGAAGCCTTCTTT
CDR3 protein: CASSCSGQTEAFF

clone size: NA
J gene: TRBJ2-7
D gene: TRBD2
V gene: TRBV19
CDR3 DNA: TGTGCCAGTAGCAGGACTAGCGGTTTCTACGAGCAGTACTTC
CDR3 protein: CASSRTSGFYEQYF

clone size: many
J gene: TRBJ1-1
D gene: NA
V gene: TRBV9
CDR3 DNA: TGTGCCAGCAGCGTAGACGGAGCGAACACTGAAGCTTTCTTT
CDR3 protein: CASSVDGANTEAFF